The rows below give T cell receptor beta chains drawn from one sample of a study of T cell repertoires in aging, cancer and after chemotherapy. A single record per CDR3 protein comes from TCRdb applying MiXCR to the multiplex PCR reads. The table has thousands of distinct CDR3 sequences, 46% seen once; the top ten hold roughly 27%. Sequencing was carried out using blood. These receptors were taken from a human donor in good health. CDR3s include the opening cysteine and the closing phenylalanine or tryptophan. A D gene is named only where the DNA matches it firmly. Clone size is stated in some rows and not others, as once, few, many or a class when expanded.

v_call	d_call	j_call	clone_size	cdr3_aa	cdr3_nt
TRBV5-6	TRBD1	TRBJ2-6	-	CASSRGPGQGATGANVLTF	TGTGCCAGCAGCCGAGGGCCGGGACAGGGGGCGACTGGGGCCAACGTCCTGACTTTC
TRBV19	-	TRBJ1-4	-	CASSILRGEKLFF	TGTGCCAGTAGTATTTTACGTGGTGAAAAACTGTTTTTT
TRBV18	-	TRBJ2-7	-	CASSYNAEQYF	TGTGCCAGCTCATACAACGCGGAGCAGTACTTC
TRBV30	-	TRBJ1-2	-	CAWSNRGYTF	TGTGCCTGGAGTAATCGTGGCTACACCTTC
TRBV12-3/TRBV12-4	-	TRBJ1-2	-	CASSFGRAATNYGYTF	TGTGCCAGCAGTTTTGGCAGGGCCGCTACTAACTATGGCTACACCTTC
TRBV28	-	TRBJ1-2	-	CASSLSGSYGYTF	TGTGCCAGCAGTTTATCGGGGTCCTATGGCTACACCTTC
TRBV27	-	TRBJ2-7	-	CASRLRVNAYEQYF	TGTGCCAGCAGGCTCAGGGTAAATGCCTACGAGCAGTACTTC
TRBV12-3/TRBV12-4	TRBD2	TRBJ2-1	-	CASSPGLAGTSSYNEQFF	TGTGCCAGCAGCCCGGGACTAGCGGGAACAAGCTCCTACAATGAGCAGTTCTTC
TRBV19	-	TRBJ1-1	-	CASSIFSRGNTEAFF	TGTGCCAGTAGTATATTTAGTAGGGGTAACACTGAAGCTTTCTTT
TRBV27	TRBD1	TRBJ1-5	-	CASSFTGGNQSQHF	TGTGCCAGCAGTTTCACAGGGGGCAATCAGTCCCAGCATTTT
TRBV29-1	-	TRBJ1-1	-	CSAAGHLDTEAFF	TGCAGCGCCGCGGGACACTTAGACACTGAAGCTTTCTTT
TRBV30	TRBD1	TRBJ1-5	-	CAWSPGGDQPQHF	TGTGCCTGGAGCCCAGGGGGGGATCAGCCCCAGCATTTT
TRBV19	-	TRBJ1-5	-	CASTSSNQPQHF	TGTGCCAGTACCTCCTCCAATCAGCCCCAGCATTTT
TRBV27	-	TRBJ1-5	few	CASSFLGGNQPQHF	TGTGCCAGCAGTTTCCTCGGGGGGAATCAGCCCCAGCATTTT
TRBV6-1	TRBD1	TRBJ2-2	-	CASSARQGTGELFF	TGTGCCAGCAGTGCCCGACAGGGCACCGGGGAGCTGTTTTTT
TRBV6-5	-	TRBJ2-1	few	CASSRPPLRDNEQFF	TGTGCCAGCAGCCGCCCGCCCCTCCGTGACAATGAGCAGTTCTTC
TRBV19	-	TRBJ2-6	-	CASTRDSGANVLTF	TGTGCCAGTACTCGGGACTCTGGGGCCAACGTCCTGACTTTC
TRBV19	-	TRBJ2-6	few	CASSFTGLLSGANVLTF	TGTGCCAGTAGTTTCACAGGGCTCCTCTCTGGGGCCAACGTCCTGACTTTC
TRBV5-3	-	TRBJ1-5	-	CASSLGAGDQPQHF	TGTGCCAGCAGCTTGGGGGCAGGGGATCAGCCCCAGCATTTT
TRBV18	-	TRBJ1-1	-	CASSPPGATEAFF	TGTGCCAGCTCACCACCGGGAGCCACTGAAGCTTTCTTT
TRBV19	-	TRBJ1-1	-	CASSINRRAAEAFF	TGTGCCAGTAGTATAAATCGGAGAGCAGCTGAAGCTTTCTTT
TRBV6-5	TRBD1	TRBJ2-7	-	CAIASGTGLREQYF	TGTGCCATCGCCTCCGGGACAGGGCTGCGAGAGCAGTACTTC
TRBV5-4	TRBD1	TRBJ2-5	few	CASSLEGATLRVGQETQYF	TGTGCCAGCAGCTTGGAGGGGGCCACACTCAGGGTGGGCCAGGAGACCCAGTACTTC
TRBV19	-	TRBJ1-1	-	CASSAQGGYTEAFF	TGTGCCAGTAGTGCACAGGGAGGGTACACTGAAGCTTTCTTT
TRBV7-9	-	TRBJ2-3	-	CASSVLQGSPQYF	TGTGCCAGCAGCGTCCTCCAGGGTAGTCCGCAGTATTTT
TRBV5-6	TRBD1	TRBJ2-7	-	CASSYTPDRQGREQYF	TGTGCCAGCAGTTATACCCCCGACAGACAGGGTCGGGAGCAGTACTTC
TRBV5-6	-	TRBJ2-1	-	CASSLVSGHYNEQFF	TGTGCCAGCAGCTTGGTATCGGGACACTACAATGAGCAGTTCTTC
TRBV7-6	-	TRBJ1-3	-	CASSLANTIYF	TGTGCCAGCAGCTTAGCAAACACCATATATTTT
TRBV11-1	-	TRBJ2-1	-	CASGSRQSLSNEQFF	TGTGCCAGCGGATCCCGACAGTCGCTCTCCAATGAGCAGTTCTTC
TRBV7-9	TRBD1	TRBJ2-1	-	CASSEGQLYNEQFF	TGTGCCAGCAGCGAGGGACAGCTTTACAATGAGCAGTTCTTC
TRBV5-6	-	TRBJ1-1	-	CASSPGWQVNTEAFF	TGTGCCAGCAGCCCCGGGTGGCAGGTGAACACTGAAGCTTTCTTT
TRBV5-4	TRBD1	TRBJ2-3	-	CASSLVGQGKGVHTQYF	TGTGCCAGCAGCTTGGTGGGACAGGGAAAGGGTGTCCATACGCAGTATTTT
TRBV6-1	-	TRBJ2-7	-	CASSELGRGPRIYEQYF	TGTGCCAGCAGTGAGCTCGGGAGGGGGCCTAGAATCTACGAGCAGTACTTC
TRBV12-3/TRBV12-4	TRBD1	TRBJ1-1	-	CASSNRGLEVGNTEAFF	TGTGCCAGCAGTAACAGGGGGCTGGAGGTAGGGAACACTGAAGCTTTCTTT
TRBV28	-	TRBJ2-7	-	CASRNPTRAEEQYF	TGTGCCAGCAGGAACCCTACGAGGGCCGAAGAGCAGTACTTC
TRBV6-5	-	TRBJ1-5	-	CASRATADSNQPQHF	TGTGCCAGCAGGGCTACAGCGGATAGCAATCAGCCCCAGCATTTT
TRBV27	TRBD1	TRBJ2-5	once	CASSPWTGEETQYF	TGTGCCAGCAGTCCCTGGACAGGGGAAGAGACCCAGTACTTC
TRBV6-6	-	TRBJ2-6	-	CASSYSRGASFSRANVLTF	TGTGCCAGCAGTTACTCTAGGGGAGCTAGCTTCTCTAGGGCCAACGTCCTGACTTTC
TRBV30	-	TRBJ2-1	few	CAWSRSGNEQFF	TGTGCCTGGAGTCGTAGCGGCAATGAGCAGTTCTTC
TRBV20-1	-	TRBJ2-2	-	CSATAPGGLFF	TGCAGTGCTACCGCGCCCGGGGGCCTGTTTTTT
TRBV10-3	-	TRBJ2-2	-	CAISEQRGTGELFF	TGTGCCATCAGTGAGCAGCGAGGGACCGGGGAGCTGTTTTTT
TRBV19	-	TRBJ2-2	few	CASSITGPGGELFF	TGTGCCAGTAGTATTACTGGCCCGGGGGGGGAGCTGTTTTTT
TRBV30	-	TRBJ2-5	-	CAWSHWEGGDQETQYF	TGTGCCTGGAGTCATTGGGAGGGGGGGGATCAAGAGACCCAGTACTTC
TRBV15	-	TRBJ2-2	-	CATSREVRAGGELFF	TGTGCCACCAGCAGAGAGGTCAGGGCGGGCGGGGAGCTGTTTTTT
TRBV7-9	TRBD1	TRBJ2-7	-	CASSTTPGQETYEQYF	TGTGCCAGCTCCACTACTCCGGGACAGGAGACCTACGAGCAGTACTTC
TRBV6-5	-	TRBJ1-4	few	CASSPGVTEKLFF	TGTGCCAGCAGCCCTGGGGTAACTGAAAAACTGTTTTTT
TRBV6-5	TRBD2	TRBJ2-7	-	CASSEGLAGSYEQYF	TGTGCCAGCAGTGAAGGTCTAGCGGGTTCCTACGAGCAGTACTTC
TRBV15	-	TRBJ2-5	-	CATSRDPLNPAETQYF	TGTGCCACCAGCAGAGATCCTCTGAACCCGGCGGAGACCCAGTACTTC